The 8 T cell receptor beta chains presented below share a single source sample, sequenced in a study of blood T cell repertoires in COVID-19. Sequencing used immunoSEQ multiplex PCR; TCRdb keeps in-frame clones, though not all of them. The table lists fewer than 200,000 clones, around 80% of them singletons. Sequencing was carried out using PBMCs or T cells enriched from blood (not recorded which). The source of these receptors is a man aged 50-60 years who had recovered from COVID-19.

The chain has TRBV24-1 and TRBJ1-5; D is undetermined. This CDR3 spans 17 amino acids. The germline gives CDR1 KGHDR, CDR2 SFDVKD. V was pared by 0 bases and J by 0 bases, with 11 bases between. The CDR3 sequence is CATSDLDGQYSNQPQHF. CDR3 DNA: TGTGCCACCAGTGATTTGGATGGTCAGTATAGCAATCAGCCCCAGCATTTT.

In DNA form, the CDR3 reads TGTGCCAGCAGTGACTCCTCGGCTAGCGGGGACAATGAGCAGTTCTTC. It yields the protein CASSDSSASGDNEQFF. The chain carries TRBV6-4 and TRBJ2-1; 9 bases fit TRBD2. The CDR3 loop spans 16 amino acids. The germline V gene encodes CDR1 MRHNA and CDR2 SNTAGT. V dropped 0 bases and J dropped 5; count of bases not matched to a gene: 5.

The CDR3 region is CASSERGDDEKLFF. The CDR3 DNA reads as TGTGCCAGCAGTGAACGGGGGGACGATGAAAAACTGTTTTTT. V and J are TRBV6-1 and TRBJ1-4; a weak D match, TRBD1 (5 bases). Trimming left V 2 bases short and J 6 bases short, with 10 bases between. Germline CDR1 is MNHNS and CDR2 is SASEGT. CDR3 size: 14 residues.

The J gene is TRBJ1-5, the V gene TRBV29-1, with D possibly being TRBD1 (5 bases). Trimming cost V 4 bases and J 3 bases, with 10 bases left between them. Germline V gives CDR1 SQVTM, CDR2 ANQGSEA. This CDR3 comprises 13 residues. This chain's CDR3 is CSVVSGYNQPQHF. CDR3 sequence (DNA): TGCAGCGTTGTATCAGGGTACAATCAGCCCCAGCATTTT.

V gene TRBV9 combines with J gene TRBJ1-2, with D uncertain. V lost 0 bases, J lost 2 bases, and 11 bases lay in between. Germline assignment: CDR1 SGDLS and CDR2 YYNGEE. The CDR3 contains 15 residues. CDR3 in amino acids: CASSVDSVVNYGYTF. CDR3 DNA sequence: TGTGCCAGCAGCGTAGATTCGGTAGTGAACTATGGCTACACCTTC.

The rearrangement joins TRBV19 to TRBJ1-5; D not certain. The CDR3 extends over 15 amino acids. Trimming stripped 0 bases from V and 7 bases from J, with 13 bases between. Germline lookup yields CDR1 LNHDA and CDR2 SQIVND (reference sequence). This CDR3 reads CASSIEPGRGQPQHF. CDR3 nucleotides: TGTGCCAGTAGTATAGAGCCGGGGAGAGGACAGCCCCAGCATTTT.

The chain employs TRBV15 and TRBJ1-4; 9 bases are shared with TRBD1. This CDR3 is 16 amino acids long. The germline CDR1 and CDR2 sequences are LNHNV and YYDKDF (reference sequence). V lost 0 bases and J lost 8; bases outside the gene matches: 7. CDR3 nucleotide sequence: TGTGCCACCAGCAGAGACCGGGACAGGGATCGAGAAAAACTGTTTTTT. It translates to CATSRDRDRDREKLFF.

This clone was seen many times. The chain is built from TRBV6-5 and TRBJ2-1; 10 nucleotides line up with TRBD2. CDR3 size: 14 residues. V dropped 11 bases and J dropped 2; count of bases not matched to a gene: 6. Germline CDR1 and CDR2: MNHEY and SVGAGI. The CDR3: CASRTSGAYNEQFF. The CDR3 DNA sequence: TGTGCCTCAAGGACTAGCGGAGCCTACAATGAGCAGTTCTTC.